The clone carrying this TCR beta chain showed up just once. This sample is drawn from a study of PD-1 blockade in classical Hodgkin lymphoma. Trimming removed 2 bases from V and 4 bases from J; junction bases left unmatched: 7. The germline CDR1 and CDR2 sequences are MDHEN and SYDVKM. The CDR3 spans 15 residues. Method: immunoSEQ multiplex PCR; TCRdb's copy keeps in-frame clones and lacks some. The sample has some 20,000 clones, around 69% seen once. No patient escaped relapse after autologous stem cell transplantation, and brentuximab vedotin exposure varied. Progressive disease, partial response or complete response was each patient's best response.

This specimen was peripheral blood mononuclear cells (PBMCs), taken at baseline. The TCR sequence derives from a human donor with classical Hodgkin lymphoma. The chain couples TRBV28 to TRBJ1-2; 7 nucleotides match TRBD1. CDR3 loop: CASSLTGGQTYGYTF. The CDR3 DNA sequence: TGTGCCAGCAGTTTAACGGGGGGACAGACCTATGGCTACACCTTC.